The clone carrying this T cell receptor (beta chain) occurred a few times. Its antigen is unidentified. The data belong to a study of identical twins. Overall study findings and caveats: Conclusions came from cross-sectional statistical analysis, not from following the same donors. Insertions were fewer in abundant cord blood beta clonotypes, whereas memory repertoires showed none of this pattern. Beta out-of-frame sequences displayed a weaker excess of sharing between twins.

J was trimmed by 4 bases and V by 10 bases; bases with no gene match: 5. The CDR3 is made up of 13 amino acids. Germline-derived CDR1 and CDR2 are ENHRY and SYGVKD. Each CDR3 protein is one row after TCRdb ran MiXCR on the 5' RACE reads. The sample carries 220,000 or so distinct CDR3 sequences, around 7% recorded once. The sample was also reused in another study, on yellow fever vaccine responses in identical twins.

Specimen: memory (CD45RO+) T cells sorted from blood. This receptor was identified in a woman younger than 35 in good health. V is TRBV10-3 and J is TRBJ2-1, with 9 bases aligning to TRBD2. The CDR3 here is CATSGDSYNEQFF. The CDR3 bases are TGTGCCACTAGCGGGGACAGTTACAATGAGCAGTTCTTC.